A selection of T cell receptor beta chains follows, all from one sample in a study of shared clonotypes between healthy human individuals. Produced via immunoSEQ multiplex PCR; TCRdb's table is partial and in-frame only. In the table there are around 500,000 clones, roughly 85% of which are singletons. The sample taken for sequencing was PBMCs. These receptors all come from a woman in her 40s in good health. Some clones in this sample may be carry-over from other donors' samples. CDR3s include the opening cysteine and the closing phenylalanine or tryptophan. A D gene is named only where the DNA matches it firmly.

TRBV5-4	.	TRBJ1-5	CASSIDTDQPQHF
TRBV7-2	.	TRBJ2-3	CASSLGLAPDTQYF
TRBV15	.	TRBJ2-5	CATSRDLVVGVETQYF
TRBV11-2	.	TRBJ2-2	CASSVRQALNTGELFF
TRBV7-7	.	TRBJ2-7	CASSLSFPPGEQYF
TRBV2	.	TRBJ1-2	CASSGGYGYTF
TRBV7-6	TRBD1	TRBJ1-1	CASSPDRGRTEAFF
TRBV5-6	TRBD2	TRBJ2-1	CASSLLLETSGRNEQFF
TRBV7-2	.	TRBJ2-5	CASSLGQETQYF
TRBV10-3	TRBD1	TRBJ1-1	CAISGTGDTEAFF
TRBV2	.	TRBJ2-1	CASSERGQVIGQFF
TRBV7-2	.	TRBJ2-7	CASSLAVGAPYEQYF
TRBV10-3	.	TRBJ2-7	CAISGAGEQYF
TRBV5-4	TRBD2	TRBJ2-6	CASSPSSGALSGANVLTF
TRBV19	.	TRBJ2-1	CASSVLALSYNEQFF
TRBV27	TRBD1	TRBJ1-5	CASSLSGGTARGQPQHF
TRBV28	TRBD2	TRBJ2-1	CASSLETSGRALTRFF
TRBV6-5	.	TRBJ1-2	CASSRSRDYGYTF
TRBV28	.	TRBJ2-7	CASSFSPEGYEQYF
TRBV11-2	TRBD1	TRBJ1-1	CASSFRDRRNTEAFF
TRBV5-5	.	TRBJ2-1	CASSLDFSYNEQFF
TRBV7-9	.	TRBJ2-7	CASSLISGGPFYEQYF
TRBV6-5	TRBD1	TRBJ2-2	CASSYLRQGAGELFF
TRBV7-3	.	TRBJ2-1	CASSSQFGNEQFF
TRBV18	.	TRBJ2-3	CASSPGGISRIGDTQYF
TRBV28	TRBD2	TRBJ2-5	CASSVASGRPETQYF
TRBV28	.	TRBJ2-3	CASSSIVATDTQYF
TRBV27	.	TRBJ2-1	CASSSGTDNEQFF
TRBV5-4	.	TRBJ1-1	CASSPGVRGLNTEAFF
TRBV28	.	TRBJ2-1	CASRDTDMVYNEQFF
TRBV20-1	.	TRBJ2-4	CSAGHREIQYF
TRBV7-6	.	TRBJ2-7	CASSSNPRGSYEQYF
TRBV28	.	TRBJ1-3	CASSLSGMRGVSGNTIYF
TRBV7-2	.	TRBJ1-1	CASSLPTRNTEAFF
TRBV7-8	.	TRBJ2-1	CASSSTGRSNEQFF
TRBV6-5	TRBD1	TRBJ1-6	CASSSDRNSPLHF
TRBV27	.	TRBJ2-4	CASSRRNEGAQNIQYF
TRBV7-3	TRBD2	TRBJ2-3	CASSLRLAGVADTQYF
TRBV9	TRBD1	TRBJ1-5	CASSVQGGNQPQHF
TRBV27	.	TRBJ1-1	CASTRDPGYTEAFF
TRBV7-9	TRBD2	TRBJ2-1	CASSEGLAEPSSYNEQFF
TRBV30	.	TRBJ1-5	CAWRPLGGTNQPQHF
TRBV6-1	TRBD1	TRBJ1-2	CASSEALLGQGANGYTF
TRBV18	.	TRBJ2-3	CASSPPLADTQYF
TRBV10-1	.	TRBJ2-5	CASSAGSWETQYF
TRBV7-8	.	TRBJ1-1	CASSLRDPRVNTEAFF
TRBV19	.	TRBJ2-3	CASSFTFLGTGTDTQYF
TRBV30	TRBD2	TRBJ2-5	CAWGLAGAGGEETQYF
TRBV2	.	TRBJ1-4	CASSAGGWDEKLFF
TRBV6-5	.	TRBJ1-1	CASSYSATGRLAFF
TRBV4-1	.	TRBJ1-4	CASSTDRTTSTNEKLFF
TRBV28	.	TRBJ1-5	CASSLGDQSNQPQHF
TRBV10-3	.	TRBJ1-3	CAISDWLTGNTIYF
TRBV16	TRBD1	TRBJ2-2	CASSLYRGLSTGELFF
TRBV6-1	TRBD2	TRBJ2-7	CASSEREGPYEQYF
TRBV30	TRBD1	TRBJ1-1	CATGTENTEAFF
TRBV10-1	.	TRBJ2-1	CASSEDSSGGNEQFF